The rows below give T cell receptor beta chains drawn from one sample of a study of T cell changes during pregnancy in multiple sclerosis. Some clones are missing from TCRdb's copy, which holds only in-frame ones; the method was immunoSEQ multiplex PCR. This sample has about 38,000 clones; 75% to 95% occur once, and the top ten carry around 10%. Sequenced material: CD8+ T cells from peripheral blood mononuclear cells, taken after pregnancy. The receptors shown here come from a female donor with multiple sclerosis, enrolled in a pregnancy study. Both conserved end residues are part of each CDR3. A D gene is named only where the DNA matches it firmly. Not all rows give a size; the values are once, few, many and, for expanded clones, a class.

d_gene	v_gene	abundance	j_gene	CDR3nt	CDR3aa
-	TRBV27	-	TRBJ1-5	TGTGCCAGCAGTTTATCCCCAAATCAGCCCCAGCATTTT	CASSLSPNQPQHF
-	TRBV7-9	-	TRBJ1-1	TGTGCCAGCAGCCTTACAACAGGGCTGGGGGAAGCTTTCTTT	CASSLTTGLGEAFF
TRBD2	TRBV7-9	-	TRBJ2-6	TGTGCCAGCAGTTCCTGGGGGGGGGAGCCTGGGGCCAACGTCCTGACTTTC	CASSSWGGEPGANVLTF
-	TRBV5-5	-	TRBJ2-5	TGTGCCAGCAGCTTGTTGAGTGGAGGAGGAGAGACCCAGTACTTC	CASSLLSGGGETQYF
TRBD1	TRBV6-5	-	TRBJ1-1	TGTGCCAGCAGTTACGGGACAGGGGGGGGAGCTTTCTTT	CASSYGTGGGAFF
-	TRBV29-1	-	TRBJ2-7	TGCAGCGTTGAAATCCGGGACAAAAACTACGAGCAGTACTTC	CSVEIRDKNYEQYF
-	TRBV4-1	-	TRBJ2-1	TGCGCCAGCAGCCCGGGGGACAATGAGCAGTTCTTC	CASSPGDNEQFF
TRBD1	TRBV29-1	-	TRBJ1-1	TGCAGCGTTGGGGGCAGGGGGGCCACTGAAGCTTTCTTT	CSVGGRGATEAFF
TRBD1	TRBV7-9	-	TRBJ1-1	TGTGCCAGCAGCTCGGACAGGGACGCTGAAGCTTTCTTT	CASSSDRDAEAFF
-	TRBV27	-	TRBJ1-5	TGTGCCAGCAGTTCGGGTCTTAATCAGCCCCAGCATTTT	CASSSGLNQPQHF
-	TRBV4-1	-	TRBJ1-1	TGCGCCAGCAGCCACATGGGCGACAGGTCGGGAGGCACTGAAGCTTTCTTT	CASSHMGDRSGGTEAFF
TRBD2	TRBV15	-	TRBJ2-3	TGTGCCACCAGCAAAAGAGCCGGCACAATAGCGGGGATCCTCACAGATACGCAGTATTTT	CATSKRAGTIAGILTDTQYF
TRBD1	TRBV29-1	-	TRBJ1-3	TGCAGCGTTGCCGGGACAGGGTACGGAAACACCATATATTTT	CSVAGTGYGNTIYF
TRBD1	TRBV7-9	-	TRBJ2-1	TGTGCCAGCAGCAACCGGGACAGCTGGGACCCCAATGAGCAGTTCTTC	CASSNRDSWDPNEQFF
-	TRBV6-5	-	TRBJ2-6	TGTGCCAGCAGTCGGACACTCTCTGGGGCCAACGTCCTGACTTTC	CASSRTLSGANVLTF
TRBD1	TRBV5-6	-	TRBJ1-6	TGTGCCAGCAGCTTGGTAAGACAGGGGGCCGCTCCCCTCCACTTT	CASSLVRQGAAPLHF
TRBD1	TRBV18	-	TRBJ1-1	TGTGCCAGCTCACCCGGACAGGGCACTGAAGCTTTCTTT	CASSPGQGTEAFF
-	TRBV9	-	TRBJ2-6	TGTGCCAGCAGACACAGGGACCCTAGCTCTGGGGCCAACGTCCTGACTTTC	CASRHRDPSSGANVLTF
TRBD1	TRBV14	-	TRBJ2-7	TGTGCCAGCAGCCAGTTCCCCCGGGACAGGGAGGAACTGGGGCAGTACTTC	CASSQFPRDREELGQYF
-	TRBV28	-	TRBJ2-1	TGTGCCAGCAGCCCCGACGGGAGCTCCTACAATGAGCAGTTCTTC	CASSPDGSSYNEQFF
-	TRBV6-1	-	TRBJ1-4	TGTGCCAGCAGTGAAGAGGGACTTAATGAAAAACTGTTTTTT	CASSEEGLNEKLFF
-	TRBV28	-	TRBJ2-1	TGTGCCAGCAGTAAACCCGCAGGGTACGGGGGAAGTTGGCGAAATGAGCAGTTCTTC	CASSKPAGYGGSWRNEQFF
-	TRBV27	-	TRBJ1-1	TGTGCCAGCAGTGGACCGGGACAAAAGAGGGCCCGTGAAGCTTTCTTT	CASSGPGQKRAREAFF
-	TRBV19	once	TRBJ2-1	TGTGCCAGTAGTACCTCCGGTCGTTCCTACAATGAGCAGTTCTTC	CASSTSGRSYNEQFF
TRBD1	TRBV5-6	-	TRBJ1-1	TGTGCCAGCAGCTTAAGGGGAGAGGGGGCGAACACTGAAGCTTTCTTT	CASSLRGEGANTEAFF
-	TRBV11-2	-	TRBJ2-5	TGTGCCAGCAGCTTAGCGGCTAGCGCGTATCAAGAGACCCAGTACTTC	CASSLAASAYQETQYF
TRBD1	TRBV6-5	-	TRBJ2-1	TGTGCCAGCAGTTCTCCGGGACAGGGGTCTAACAATGAGCAGTTCTTC	CASSSPGQGSNNEQFF